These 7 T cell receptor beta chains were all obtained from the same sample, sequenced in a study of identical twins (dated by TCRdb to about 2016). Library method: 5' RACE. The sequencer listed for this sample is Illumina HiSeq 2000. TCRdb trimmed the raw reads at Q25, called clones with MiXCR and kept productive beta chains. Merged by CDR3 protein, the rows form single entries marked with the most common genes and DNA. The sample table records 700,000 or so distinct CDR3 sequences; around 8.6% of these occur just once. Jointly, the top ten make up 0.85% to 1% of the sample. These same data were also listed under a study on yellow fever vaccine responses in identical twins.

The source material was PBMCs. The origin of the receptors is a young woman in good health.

This chain's CDR3 is CASSLSRARQTQYF. As DNA, the CDR3 is TGCGCCAGCAGCCTTTCGAGGGCTCGGCAGACCCAGTACTTC. V gene TRBV4-3 combines with J gene TRBJ2-5, with a tentative D call TRBD2 (5 bases). V was trimmed by 4 bases and J by 6 bases, leaving 15 bases between them. The CDR3 consists of 14 residues. From germline, CDR1 is LGHNA and CDR2 YSLEER.

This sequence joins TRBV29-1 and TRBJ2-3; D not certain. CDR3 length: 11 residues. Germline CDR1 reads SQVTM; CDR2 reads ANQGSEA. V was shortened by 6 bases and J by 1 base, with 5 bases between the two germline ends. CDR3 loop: CSVPGTDTQYF. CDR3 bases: TGCAGCGTACCAGGCACAGATACGCAGTATTTT.

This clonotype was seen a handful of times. The CDR3 DNA follows: TGTGCCAGCAGCCACGGGACCGAGCAGTACTTC. This gives the protein CASSHGTEQYF. The chain links TRBV14 to TRBJ2-7; D possibly matches TRBD1 or TRBD2 (5 bases each). The CDR3 contains 11 residues. Germline loops: CDR1 SGHDN, CDR2 FVKESK. Trimming removed 3 bases at V and 6 bases at J, with 6 bases between.

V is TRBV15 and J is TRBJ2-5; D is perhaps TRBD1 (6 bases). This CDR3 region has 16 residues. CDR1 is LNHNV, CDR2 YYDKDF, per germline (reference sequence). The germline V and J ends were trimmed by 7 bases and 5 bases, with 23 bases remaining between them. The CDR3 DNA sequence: TGTGCCACCACCGAAAACTTGCAGGGGAAGGGGGAGACCCAGTACTTC. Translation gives CATTENLQGKGETQYF. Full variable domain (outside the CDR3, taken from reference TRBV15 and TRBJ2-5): DAMVIQNPRYQVTQFGKPVTLSCSQTLNHNVMYWYQQKSSQAPKLLFHYYDKDFNNEADTPDNFQSRRPNTSFCFLDIRSPGLGDTAMYLCATTENLQGKGETQYFGPGTRLLVL.

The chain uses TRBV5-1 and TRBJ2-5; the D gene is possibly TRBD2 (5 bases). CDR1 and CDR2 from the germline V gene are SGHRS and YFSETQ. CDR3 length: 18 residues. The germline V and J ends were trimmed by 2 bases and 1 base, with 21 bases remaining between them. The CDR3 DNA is TGCGCCAGCAGCTTCGGAGGTTGGTCAAATCACGCCCAAGAGACCCAGTACTTC. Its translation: CASSFGGWSNHAQETQYF.

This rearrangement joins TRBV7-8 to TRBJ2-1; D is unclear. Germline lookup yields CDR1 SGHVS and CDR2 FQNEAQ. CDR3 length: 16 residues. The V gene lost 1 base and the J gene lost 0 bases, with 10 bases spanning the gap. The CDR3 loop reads CASSLGWTLSYNEQFF. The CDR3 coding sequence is TGTGCCAGCAGCTTAGGATGGACCCTCTCCTACAATGAGCAGTTCTTC.

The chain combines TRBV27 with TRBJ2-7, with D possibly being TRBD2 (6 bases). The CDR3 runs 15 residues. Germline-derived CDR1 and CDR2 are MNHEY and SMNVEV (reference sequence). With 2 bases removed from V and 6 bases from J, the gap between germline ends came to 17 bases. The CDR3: CASSLGVGGMGEQYF. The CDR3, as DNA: TGTGCCAGCAGTTTAGGTGTGGGCGGGATGGGCGAGCAGTACTTC.